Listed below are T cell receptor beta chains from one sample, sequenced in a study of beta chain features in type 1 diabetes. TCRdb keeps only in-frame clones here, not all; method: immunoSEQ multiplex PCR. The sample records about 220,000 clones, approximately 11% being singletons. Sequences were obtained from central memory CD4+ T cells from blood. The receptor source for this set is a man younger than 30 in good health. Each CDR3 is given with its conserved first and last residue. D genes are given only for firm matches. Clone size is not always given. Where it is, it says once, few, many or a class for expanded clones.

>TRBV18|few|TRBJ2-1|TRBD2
CATGKGLADPMNEQFF
TGTGCCACCGGAAAGGGACTAGCGGACCCTATGAATGAGCAGTTCTTC
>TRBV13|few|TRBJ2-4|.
CASSRSAGAQYF
TGTGCCAGCAGCCGATCCGCCGGGGCTCAGTACTTC
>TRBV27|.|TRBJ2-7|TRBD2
CASSLSAGGTYEQYF
TGTGCCAGCAGTTTAAGTGCGGGAGGTACCTACGAGCAGTACTTC
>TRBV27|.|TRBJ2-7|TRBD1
CASSFNRDRGHEQYF
TGTGCCAGCAGTTTTAACCGGGACAGGGGACACGAGCAGTACTTC
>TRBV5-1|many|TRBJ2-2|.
CASSFGETGELFF
TGCGCCAGCAGCTTCGGAGAAACCGGGGAGCTGTTTTTT
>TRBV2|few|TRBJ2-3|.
CASSDSPMRDTQYF
TGTGCCAGCAGTGACTCCCCCATGAGGGATACGCAGTATTTT
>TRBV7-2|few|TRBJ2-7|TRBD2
CASSLVGGRPSSYEQYF
TGTGCCAGCAGCTTAGTGGGGGGGAGGCCTAGCTCCTACGAGCAGTACTTC
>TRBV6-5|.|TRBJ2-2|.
CASSYNRAGGELFF
TGTGCCAGCAGTTACAACAGGGCCGGCGGGGAGCTGTTTTTT
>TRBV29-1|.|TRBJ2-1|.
CSVLGGKHTNEQFF
TGCAGCGTCCTCGGCGGGAAGCATACCAATGAGCAGTTCTTC
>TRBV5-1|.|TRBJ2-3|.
CASSLDKDTQYF
TGCGCCAGCAGCTTAGATAAAGATACGCAGTATTTT
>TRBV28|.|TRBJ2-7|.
CASSFRTYEQYF
TGTGCCAGCAGTTTTCGGACCTACGAGCAGTACTTC
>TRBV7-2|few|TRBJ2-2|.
CASSFASNTGELFF
TGTGCCAGCAGCTTTGCTTCGAACACCGGGGAGCTGTTTTTT
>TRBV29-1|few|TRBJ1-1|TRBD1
CSGRQGDTEAFF
TGCAGCGGCAGACAGGGGGATACTGAAGCTTTCTTT
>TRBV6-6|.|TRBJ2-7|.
CASRAGNSYEQYF
TGTGCCAGCAGAGCAGGGAACTCCTACGAGCAGTACTTC
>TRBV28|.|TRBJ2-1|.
CASSSSPHNEQFF
TGTGCCAGCAGCTCATCCCCGCACAATGAGCAGTTCTTC
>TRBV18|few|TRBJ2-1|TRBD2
CASSLLDLAGNEQFF
TGTGCCAGCTCACTTCTAGACCTAGCGGGGAATGAGCAGTTCTTC
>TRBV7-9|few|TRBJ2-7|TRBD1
CASSLEGQAYEQYF
TGTGCCAGCAGCTTAGAGGGACAGGCCTACGAGCAGTACTTC
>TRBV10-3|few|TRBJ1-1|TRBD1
CAISSPRQGNTEAFF
TGTGCCATCAGTTCCCCCCGACAGGGGAACACTGAAGCTTTCTTT
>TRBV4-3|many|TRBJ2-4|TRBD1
CASSLWTGTLAKNIQYF
TGCGCCAGCAGCCTGTGGACAGGGACGTTAGCCAAAAACATTCAGTACTTC
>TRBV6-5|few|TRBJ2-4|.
CASSFRDKSIQYF
TGTGCCAGCAGTTTTAGGGACAAGAGCATTCAGTACTTC
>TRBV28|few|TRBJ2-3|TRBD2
CASSLPSGSFGTQYF
TGTGCCAGCAGTTTACCTAGCGGGAGTTTTGGTACGCAGTATTTT
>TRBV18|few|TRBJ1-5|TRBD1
CASSPIQGAGQPQHF
TGTGCCAGCTCACCAATCCAGGGGGCAGGTCAGCCCCAGCATTTT
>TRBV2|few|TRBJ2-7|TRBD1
CASSESPTGVVDEQYF
TGTGCCAGCAGTGAATCTCCGACAGGGGTGGTCGACGAGCAGTACTTC